Given below is one T cell receptor (beta chain) in context. Its target is unknown. Constant-segment primers were used for 5'RACE, and the resulting TCR alpha and TCR beta cDNA libraries carried sample barcodes and UMIs. From the 5' RACE reads, TCRdb called clonotypes with MiXCR, one entry per CDR3 protein. This repertoire shows about 450,000 distinct CDR3 sequences, about 22% found once; its top ten account for over 10%. Trimming pared 1 base from V and 6 bases from J, leaving 10 bases between. The CDR3 sequence is 13 residues long. Germline CDR1 is SEHNR and CDR2 is FQNEAQ (reference sequence). The data are from a study of T-cell memory formation after mild COVID-19. The wider study: Largely, TCR clusters stayed within a single donor.

The study, taken as a whole, reports: Second-wave clones with a day 37 peak had unconfirmed SARS-CoV-2 specificity. The study found balanced CD4/CD8 in clones contracting day 15 to 85 and a CD4+ lean in later expanders.

This sequence joins TRBV7-9 and TRBJ2-7, with D unresolved. Input material: PBMCs or a T cell subset sorted from them (not recorded which). This clonotype originated in an adult woman who had mild COVID-19 (a few samples of this study predate the infection). Cell type and time point are not known. The CDR3 nucleotides read TGTGCCAGCAGCTTAGGGGGATCCGGCGAGCAGTACTTC. Its protein product is CASSLGGSGEQYF.